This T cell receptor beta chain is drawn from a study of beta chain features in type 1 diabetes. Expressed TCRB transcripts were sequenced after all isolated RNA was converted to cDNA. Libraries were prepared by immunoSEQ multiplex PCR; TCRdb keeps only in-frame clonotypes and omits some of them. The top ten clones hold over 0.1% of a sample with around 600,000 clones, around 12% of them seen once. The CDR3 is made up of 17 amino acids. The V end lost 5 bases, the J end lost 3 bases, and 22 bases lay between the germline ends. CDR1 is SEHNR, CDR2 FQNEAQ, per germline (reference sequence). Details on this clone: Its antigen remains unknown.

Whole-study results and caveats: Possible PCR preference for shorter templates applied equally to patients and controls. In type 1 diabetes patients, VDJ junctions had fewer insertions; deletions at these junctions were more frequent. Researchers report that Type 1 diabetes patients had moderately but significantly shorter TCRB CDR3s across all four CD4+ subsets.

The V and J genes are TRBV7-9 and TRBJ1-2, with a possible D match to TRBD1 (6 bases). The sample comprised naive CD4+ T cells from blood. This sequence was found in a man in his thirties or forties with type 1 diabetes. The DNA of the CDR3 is TGTGCCAGCAGCCCCGAAGGGGGGATTAGGGGGGACTATGGCTACACCTTC. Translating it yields CASSPEGGIRGDYGYTF.